Listed below are T cell receptor beta chains from one sample, sequenced in a study of T cells after yellow fever vaccination. TCRdb reprocessed the 5' RACE reads via MiXCR and lists one record per CDR3 protein. Among about 320,000 distinct CDR3 sequences listed, about 4.5% were seen once. Sequences were derived from PBMCs, sampled 15 days after the yellow fever booster vaccination. Source of these receptors: a young man who received the YFV17D yellow fever vaccine. CDR3s include the opening cysteine and the closing phenylalanine or tryptophan. The order of the fields is V gene, clone size, D gene, J gene, CDR3 protein, CDR3 DNA. D genes are given only for firm matches. A row's size may be missing; if present it is once, few, many or a size class.

>TRBV30|few|NA|TRBJ2-3
CAWRPGPADTQYF
TGTGCCTGGAGGCCGGGCCCGGCAGATACGCAGTATTTT
>TRBV7-2|few|TRBD1|TRBJ1-2
CASSSPTGYRDFVPGTNYGYTF
TGTGCCAGCAGCTCCCCGACAGGGTATAGGGACTTTGTCCCAGGGACTAACTATGGCTACACCTTC
>TRBV4-2|many|TRBD2|TRBJ2-4
CASSPGRGTGIQYF
TGTGCCAGCAGCCCAGGGCGGGGGACGGGCATTCAGTACTTC
>TRBV7-3|many|NA|TRBJ2-2
CASSLTTDGELFF
TGTGCCAGCAGCTTAACTACCGACGGGGAGCTGTTTTTT
>TRBV7-2|NA|NA|TRBJ1-2
CASSLTQTSDYGYTF
TGTGCCAGCAGCTTAACCCAGACGAGCGACTATGGCTACACCTTC
>TRBV25-1|NA|NA|TRBJ2-1
CASSEYKGRNEQFF
TGTGCCAGCAGTGAGTATAAGGGGAGGAATGAGCAGTTCTTC
>TRBV12-3/TRBV12-4|few|TRBD1|TRBJ2-3
CASSFRGWVDTQYF
TGTGCCAGCAGCTTCAGGGGGTGGGTTGATACGCAGTATTTT
>TRBV20-1|few|TRBD1|TRBJ2-5
CSASQRQGLQETQYF
TGCAGTGCTAGCCAACGACAGGGGTTGCAAGAGACCCAGTACTTC
>TRBV12-3/TRBV12-4|NA|TRBD1|TRBJ2-7
CASSTGQGNEQYF
TGTGCCAGCAGCACTGGACAGGGGAACGAGCAGTACTTC
>TRBV6-2/TRBV6-3|many|NA|TRBJ2-7
CASSYGGQGSYEQYF
TGTGCCAGCAGTTACGGTGGTCAGGGCTCCTACGAGCAGTACTTC
>TRBV15|many|NA|TRBJ2-3
CATSPRRTTQGPDTQYF
TGTGCCACCAGCCCCCGTCGGACAACACAGGGCCCAGATACGCAGTATTTT
>TRBV10-3|NA|TRBD2|TRBJ2-2
CAIRGPGGDTGELFF
TGTGCCATCAGGGGCCCCGGGGGGGACACCGGGGAGCTGTTTTTT
>TRBV7-2|many|TRBD1|TRBJ1-4
CASSPRIDTGDKKLFF
TGTGCCAGCAGCCCGCGCATTGACACAGGGGATAAAAAACTGTTTTTT
>TRBV5-4|NA|TRBD1|TRBJ2-3
CASSPGQGRNTQYF
TGTGCCAGCAGCCCGGGACAGGGGAGGAATACGCAGTATTTT
>TRBV29-1|NA|TRBD1|TRBJ1-1
CSVDRQGGGRTEAFF
TGCAGCGTTGACCGACAGGGTGGCGGTCGGACTGAAGCTTTCTTT
>TRBV28|NA|NA|TRBJ1-2
CASSLLEGLAGYTF
TGTGCCAGCAGTTTATTGGAGGGGTTAGCCGGCTACACCTTC
>TRBV12-3/TRBV12-4|NA|TRBD1|TRBJ1-3
CAIQGAFGNTIYF
TGTGCCATACAGGGGGCGTTTGGAAACACCATATATTTT
>TRBV7-6|few|NA|TRBJ2-1
CASIPHGGDEQFF
TGTGCCAGCATCCCTCACGGGGGCGATGAGCAGTTCTTC
>TRBV29-1|few|TRBD1|TRBJ1-2
CSVERDRGWFTF
TGCAGCGTTGAGCGGGACAGGGGTTGGTTCACCTTC
>TRBV5-6|few|TRBD2|TRBJ2-7
CASSHRGSGGPPYEQYF
TGTGCCAGCAGCCACCGAGGAAGCGGGGGCCCTCCCTACGAGCAGTACTTC
>TRBV5-1|few|NA|TRBJ2-7
CASRFDQQGSYEQYF
TGCGCCAGCAGATTTGACCAACAGGGCTCCTACGAGCAGTACTTC
>TRBV24-1|many|NA|TRBJ2-5
CATSDFLKFLETQYF
TGTGCCACCAGTGATTTCCTGAAGTTTCTCGAGACCCAGTACTTC
>TRBV29-1|many|NA|TRBJ1-2
CSVERPVRDYGYTF
TGCAGCGTTGAACGGCCAGTACGGGACTATGGCTACACCTTC
>TRBV12-3/TRBV12-4|many|TRBD1|TRBJ1-1
CASTNRQGLPEAFF
TGTGCCAGCACCAACCGACAGGGATTACCTGAAGCTTTCTTT
>TRBV28|NA|NA|TRBJ1-6
CASSLQTHGLSPLHF
TGTGCCAGCAGTTTACAGACCCACGGGCTTTCACCCCTCCACTTT
>TRBV20-1|many|TRBD2|TRBJ2-3
CSARDHRLAGIPDTQYF
TGCAGTGCTAGAGATCACAGACTAGCGGGGATTCCAGATACGCAGTATTTT
>TRBV9|few|NA|TRBJ1-6
CASSVDNSGAPLHF
TGTGCCAGCAGCGTAGACAATTCCGGCGCACCCCTCCACTTT
>TRBV14|NA|NA|TRBJ2-5
CASSQAGASRRETQYF
TGTGCCAGCAGCCAAGCGGGCGCTAGCAGGAGGGAGACCCAGTACTTC
>TRBV18|NA|TRBD1|TRBJ1-2
CASSPSRPGQGNYGYTF
TGTGCCAGCTCACCGAGCAGGCCGGGACAGGGAAACTATGGCTACACCTTC
>TRBV9|many|NA|TRBJ1-2
CASSGTQIYGYTF
TGTGCCAGCAGCGGGACCCAAATCTATGGCTACACCTTC
>TRBV19|NA|NA|TRBJ1-4
CASSIRPTNEKLFF
TGTGCCAGTAGTATTCGGCCCACTAATGAAAAACTGTTTTTT
>TRBV5-1|many|NA|TRBJ2-1
CASSSGSIYNEQFF
TGCGCCAGCAGCTCCGGGTCTATCTACAATGAGCAGTTCTTC
>TRBV20-1|NA|NA|TRBJ2-5
CSASGQEETQYF
TGCAGTGCTAGTGGACAAGAGGAGACCCAGTACTTC
>TRBV27|many|NA|TRBJ2-3
CASSLSPVASTDTQYF
TGTGCCAGCAGTTTATCCCCCGTAGCTAGCACAGATACGCAGTATTTT
>TRBV29-1|NA|TRBD1|TRBJ1-2
CSVPGQGIYGYTF
TGCAGCGTTCCGGGACAGGGGATATATGGCTACACCTTC
>TRBV7-2|few|TRBD2|TRBJ2-3
CASSLMTSGGDTQYF
TGTGCCAGCAGCTTAATGACTAGCGGGGGAGATACGCAGTATTTT
>TRBV7-8|NA|NA|TRBJ2-5
CASKPGRHQETQYF
TGTGCCAGCAAACCAGGGAGGCACCAAGAGACCCAGTACTTC